Following are 30 T cell receptor beta chains from one sample sequenced in a study of technical replicates of blood from a few donors. The protocol was immunoSEQ multiplex PCR, while the TCRdb copy is restricted to in-frame clones and leaves out a portion. The profile shows approximately 85,000 clones, approximately 95% of them singletons. The specimen was T cells isolated from PBMCs. These receptors were collected from a human donor in good health.

The chain combines TRBV15 with TRBJ2-3; D gene uncertain. The V gene's germline CDR1 is LNHNV and CDR2 YYDKDF (reference sequence). Trimming pared 1 base from V and 2 bases from J, leaving 7 bases between. CDR3 size: 14 residues. CDR3 in amino acids: CATSRGEATDTQYF. Here the CDR3 DNA reads TGTGCCACCAGCAGAGGAGAGGCCACAGATACGCAGTATTTT. Full variable domain (rest looked up from reference TRBV15 and TRBJ2-3): DAMVIQNPRYQVTQFGKPVTLSCSQTLNHNVMYWYQQKSSQAPKLLFHYYDKDFNNEADTPDNFQSRRPNTSFCFLDIRSPGLGDTAMYLCATSRGEATDTQYFGPGTRLTVL.

The chain has TRBV29-1 and TRBJ2-3; the match to TRBD2 covers 14 bases. The CDR3 runs to 16 residues. Germline loops: CDR1 SQVTM, CDR2 ANQGSEA. V lost 7 bases to trimming and J lost 1 base; unmatched junction nucleotides: 7. The CDR3 region has the DNA TGCAGCGCTGGGACTAGCGGGAGTTCTGGCACAGATACGCAGTATTTT. Residues: CSAGTSGSSGTDTQYF.

V is TRBV5-1 and J is TRBJ2-2; 7 nucleotides line up with TRBD2. This CDR3 spans 19 amino acids. V trimming: 2 bases; J trimming: 1 base; junction bases outside the gene matches: 14. The V gene's germline CDR1 is SGHRS and CDR2 YFSETQ. The CDR3 coding sequence is TGCGCCAGCAGCTTCTGCGCGGGGGTACTCTATGGGAACACCGGGGAGCTGTTTTTT. Protein product: CASSFCAGVLYGNTGELFF.

The chain uses TRBV30 and TRBJ2-7, with TRBD2 identical over 8 bases. The junction had 7 bases not matched to a gene; V was cut back by 2 bases and J by 4 bases. The CDR3 is 14 residues long. Germline values: CDR1 GTSNPN, CDR2 SVGIG (reference sequence). CDR3 in DNA: TGTGCCTGGAGTCCGGGACTAGTGGGGTACGAGCAGTACTTC. Translating gives CAWSPGLVGYEQYF.

The chain uses TRBV28 and TRBJ2-7; D might be TRBD2 (6 bases). Germline-derived CDR1 and CDR2 are MDHEN and SYDVKM. The V end was cut by 2 bases, the J end by 3 bases, with 14 bases between. The CDR3 is 15 amino acids. The CDR3 DNA sequence: TGTGCCAGCAGTTTAAAATTAGCGGATTACTACGAGCAGTACTTC. Protein: CASSLKLADYYEQYF.

This clone has more than one count but fewer than ten. The J gene is TRBJ2-2, the V gene TRBV2; D possibly corresponds to TRBD1 (6 bases). The germline gives CDR1 SNHLY, CDR2 FYNNEI. The V end was cut by 6 bases, the J end by 1 base, with 15 bases between. The CDR3 is 16 amino acids. Written as DNA, the CDR3 is TGTGCCAGCAGAGTATTTTTGGGACAGAACACCGGGGAGCTGTTTTTT. It codes for CASRVFLGQNTGELFF.

The rearrangement joins TRBV30 to TRBJ2-2; 7 positions agree with TRBD1. The CDR3 covers 13 residues. The V and J ends lost 2 bases and 7 bases, in that order; junction bases with no gene match: 4. Germline values: CDR1 GTSNPN, CDR2 SVGIG (reference sequence). In nucleotides, the CDR3 is TGTGCCTGGAGTCCCGGACAGGACGGGGAGCTGTTTTTT. Its protein is CAWSPGQDGELFF. The variable domain in full, with the rest retrieved from reference TRBV30 and TRBJ2-2, is SQTIHQWPATLVQPVGSPLSLECTVEGTSNPNLYWYRQAAGRGLQLLFYSVGIGQISSEVPQNLSASRPQDRQFILSSKKLLLSDSGFYLCAWSPGQDGELFFGEGSRLTVL.

The genes are TRBV12-5 and TRBJ2-2, with 8 bases aligning to TRBD2. V was pared by 0 bases and J by 4 bases, with 4 bases of the junction left unmatched. Germline loops: CDR1 LGHNT, CDR2 FRNRAP. The CDR3 runs to 16 residues. The CDR3 is CASGLVLAGGTGELFF. The CDR3 region has the DNA TGTGCTAGTGGTTTGGTCCTCGCGGGGGGCACCGGGGAGCTGTTTTTT.

The chain joins TRBV7-2 to TRBJ2-1; 7 bases map to TRBD2. CDR3 length equals 15 residues. Germline CDR1 reads SGHTA; CDR2 reads FQGNSA. Trimming removed 5 bases from V and 1 base from J; junction bases left unmatched: 5. The CDR3 nucleotides read TGTGCCAGCAGCCCCATTAGCGGGTCCTACAATGAGCAGTTCTTC. Translating it yields CASSPISGSYNEQFF.

This clone was seen at least ten times. The chain joins TRBV2 to TRBJ1-5; D unclear. V was clipped by 4 bases and J by 4 bases, with 8 bases between them. Germline V gene sequence: CDR1 SNHLY, CDR2 FYNNEI. The CDR3 contains 13 residues. CDR3 amino acids: CASSGERNQPQHF. The CDR3 nucleotides are TGTGCCAGCAGTGGGGAGCGTAATCAGCCCCAGCATTTT.

V usage is TRBV9 and J usage is TRBJ2-3; the match to TRBD2 covers 7 bases. Germline V gene lookup returns CDR1 SGDLS and CDR2 YYNGEE. After removal of 1 base from V and 6 bases from J, the junction contained 17 bases not matched to a gene. This CDR3 spans 18 amino acids. Here the CDR3 reads CASSVPSLAVPQRDTQYF. The CDR3 DNA follows: TGTGCCAGCAGCGTACCTAGCCTAGCGGTTCCTCAAAGGGATACGCAGTATTTT.

The V and J genes are TRBV6-1 and TRBJ2-7, with 7 bases matching TRBD1. The ends lost 4 bases at V and 5 bases at J; junction bases unmatched: 11. The CDR3 is made up of 15 amino acids. CDR1 is MNHNS and CDR2 is SASEGT in the germline V gene. The CDR3 spells CASSGLGTALNEQYF. The CDR3 DNA reads as TGTGCCAGCAGTGGGCTGGGGACAGCGCTTAACGAGCAGTACTTC.

The chain combines TRBV30 with TRBJ1-5; D perhaps matches TRBD1 (6 bases). The germline gives CDR1 GTSNPN, CDR2 SVGIG (reference sequence). V was pared by 2 bases and J by 6 bases, with 23 bases between. CDR3 size: 17 residues. CDR3 DNA sequence: TGTGCCTGGAGTATACAATCGCCGGGACACTTGAGTCAGCCCCAGCATTTT. Translated, it gives CAWSIQSPGHLSQPQHF.

This clone occurred a few times. The V call is TRBV2, the J call TRBJ1-2; 8 bases match TRBD1. The CDR3 runs 15 residues. The J segment lost 3 bases and the V segment lost 6 bases, leaving 9 bases of the junction unmatched. Germline V gives CDR1 SNHLY, CDR2 FYNNEI. CDR3 residues: CASREDRAGDYGYTF. CDR3 sequence (DNA): TGTGCCAGCAGGGAGGACAGGGCGGGAGACTATGGCTACACCTTC.

V and J are TRBV5-4 and TRBJ2-1; TRBD1 agrees at 8 bases. Germline CDR1 is SGHNT and CDR2 is YYREEE (reference sequence). V trimming: 2 bases; J trimming: 2 bases; junction bases outside the gene matches: 3. This CDR3 is 15 amino acids long. CDR3: CASSFDRGAYNEQFF. DNA for the CDR3: TGTGCCAGCAGCTTCGACAGGGGAGCCTACAATGAGCAGTTCTTC.

This clone has only one observation. The chain combines TRBV15 with TRBJ1-5; D is perhaps TRBD1 (6 bases). CDR3 length equals 16 residues. V lost 4 bases and J lost 1, with 14 bases in between. CDR1 is LNHNV, CDR2 YYDKDF, per germline (reference sequence). The CDR3 coding sequence is TGTGCCACCAGCACACAATCAACAGGGAGCAATCAGCCCCAGCATTTT. This translates into CATSTQSTGSNQPQHF. The variable domain in full, with the rest retrieved from reference TRBV15 and TRBJ1-5, is DAMVIQNPRYQVTQFGKPVTLSCSQTLNHNVMYWYQQKSSQAPKLLFHYYDKDFNNEADTPDNFQSRRPNTSFCFLDIRSPGLGDTAMYLCATSTQSTGSNQPQHFGDGTRLSIL.

The chain couples TRBV30 to TRBJ1-5; D is perhaps TRBD1 (5 bases). Trimming removed 1 base from V and 6 bases from J, with 10 bases in between. The CDR3 covers 13 residues. Germline CDR1 GTSNPN, CDR2 SVGIG (reference sequence). CDR3: CAWSEQDAQPQHF. The CDR3 coding sequence is TGTGCCTGGAGTGAACAGGATGCTCAGCCCCAGCATTTT.

The chain carries TRBV5-1 and TRBJ2-1; 10 bases are shared with TRBD1. V shed 4 bases, J shed 5 bases, and the junction held 12 bases outside the gene matches. CDR1 is SGHRS and CDR2 is YFSETQ in the germline V gene. The CDR3 loop spans 17 amino acids. The CDR3 DNA sequence: TGCGCCAGCAGCAGGGACAGGGGACGGGAGGGGGACAATGAGCAGTTCTTC. Its translation: CASSRDRGREGDNEQFF.

CDR3 residues: CASSEGASGISPLHF. The CDR3 coding sequence is TGTGCCAGCAGCGAGGGGGCGAGTGGTATTTCACCCCTCCACTTT. The chain couples TRBV9 to TRBJ1-6; TRBD1 agrees at 7 bases. The CDR3 extends over 15 amino acids. CDR1 SGDLS and CDR2 YYNGEE come from the germline V gene. J was trimmed by 9 bases and V by 3 bases; bases with no gene match: 9. The full variable domain, its missing parts supplied by reference TRBV9 and TRBJ1-6, is DSGVTQTPKHLITATGQRVTLRCSPRSGDLSVYWYQQSLDQGLQFLIQYYNGEERAKGNILERFSAQQFPDLHSELNLSSLELGDSALYFCASSEGASGISPLHFGNGTRLTVT.

The chain carries TRBV2 and TRBJ2-5; 9 nucleotides agree with TRBD2. There are 15 residues in the CDR3. The J segment lost 10 bases and the V segment lost 6 bases, leaving 15 bases of the junction unmatched. Germline CDR1 and CDR2: SNHLY and FYNNEI. Here the CDR3 DNA reads TGTGCCAGCAGGGTAGATAGCGGGGGAGGTGTGTTCCAGTACTTC. Its protein product is CASRVDSGGGVFQYF.

The chain employs TRBV6-5 and TRBJ2-1, with 9 bases fitting TRBD1. V shed 6 bases and J 8 bases; nucleotides not matched to a gene: 8. This CDR3 is built from 14 residues. Germline assignment: CDR1 MNHEY and CDR2 SVGAGI. The CDR3 here is CASRRPRTGDEQFF. The CDR3 DNA reads as TGTGCCAGCAGGCGACCAAGGACAGGGGATGAGCAGTTCTTC.

This chain joins TRBV11-2 and TRBJ2-7; TRBD2 matches 7 bases. The CDR3 is made up of 15 amino acids. V lost 5 bases and J lost 2; bases outside the gene matches: 9. In germline, CDR1 is SGHAT, CDR2 FQNNGV. The CDR3 loop is CASSTYSGKAYEQYF. The DNA for the CDR3 is TGTGCCAGCAGCACCTACAGCGGGAAGGCCTACGAGCAGTACTTC.

V usage is TRBV5-1 and J usage is TRBJ2-7; D ambiguous. The V gene lost 4 bases and the J gene lost 3 bases, with 11 bases spanning the gap. The CDR3 contains 13 residues. Germline V lookup: CDR1 SGHRS, CDR2 YFSETQ. CDR3 coding DNA: TGCGCCAGCAGCGTGTCGCCGGTCTACGAGCAGTACTTC. Its translation is CASSVSPVYEQYF.

CDR3 loop: CASSLETGLAGGNEQFF. Here the CDR3 DNA reads TGTGCCAGCAGCTTGGAGACGGGACTAGCGGGTGGAAATGAGCAGTTCTTC. This chain links TRBV5-8 with TRBJ2-1, with 12 positions matching TRBD2. The germline CDR1 and CDR2 sequences are SGHTS and YDEGEE. This CDR3 is built from 17 residues. V lost 0 bases, J lost 7 bases, and 8 bases stayed unmatched.

The chain joins TRBV30 to TRBJ2-2; 7 bases match TRBD1. The CDR3 sequence is 15 residues long. J gave up 6 bases and V 3 bases, and 10 bases lay outside the gene matches. CDR1 and CDR2 (germline): GTSNPN, SVGIG (reference sequence). CDR3 sequence: CAWRTPGQIAGELFF. In nucleotides, the CDR3 is TGTGCCTGGAGGACCCCGGGACAGATCGCCGGGGAGCTGTTTTTT.

The chain uses TRBV2 and TRBJ1-3; D is uncertain. Trimming pared 10 bases from V and 2 bases from J, leaving 15 bases between. The CDR3 length is 14 residues. Germline V gene sequence: CDR1 SNHLY, CDR2 FYNNEI. The CDR3 spells CAKQEGQAGNTIYF. In DNA, the CDR3 is TGTGCCAAGCAGGAAGGCCAGGCTGGAAACACCATATATTTT.

The chain couples TRBV19 to TRBJ2-3; 8 nucleotides agree with TRBD2. The CDR3 has 15 amino acids. Germline V gene sequence: CDR1 LNHDA, CDR2 SQIVND (reference sequence). After removal of 9 bases from V and 3 bases from J, the junction contained 11 bases not matched to a gene. The DNA for the CDR3 is TGTGCCAGCGATCCAGGGGTAGCGGGAACAGATACGCAGTATTTT. Protein sequence: CASDPGVAGTDTQYF.

The chain is built from TRBV28 and TRBJ1-3; possibly TRBD1 for D (5 bases). Germline assignment: CDR1 MDHEN and CDR2 SYDVKM. V shed 5 bases and J shed 1 base, with 9 bases lying between them. The CDR3 runs to 14 residues. This CDR3 is CASSPGHSGNTIYF. DNA of the CDR3: TGTGCCAGCAGTCCAGGACATTCTGGAAACACCATATATTTT.

V usage is TRBV13 and J usage is TRBJ2-5, with a tentative D call TRBD2 (5 bases). The CDR3 extends over 16 amino acids. Germline lookup yields CDR1 PRHDT and CDR2 FYEKMQ (reference sequence). Trimming took off 0 bases at V and 4 bases at J, with 15 bases between the two ends. This CDR3 reads CASSLGPQWAGETQYF. DNA of the CDR3: TGTGCCAGCAGCTTAGGGCCCCAGTGGGCGGGAGAGACCCAGTACTTC.

This chain connects TRBV13 to TRBJ2-1; 11 bases line up with TRBD2. The length of the CDR3 is 16 residues. Germline V gives CDR1 PRHDT, CDR2 FYEKMQ (reference sequence). V was clipped by 5 bases and J by 3 bases; unmatched bases: 6. For the CDR3, the DNA is TGTGCCAGCAGCCAACCGCTAGCGGGAGGCTACAATGAGCAGTTCTTC. This encodes CASSQPLAGGYNEQFF.